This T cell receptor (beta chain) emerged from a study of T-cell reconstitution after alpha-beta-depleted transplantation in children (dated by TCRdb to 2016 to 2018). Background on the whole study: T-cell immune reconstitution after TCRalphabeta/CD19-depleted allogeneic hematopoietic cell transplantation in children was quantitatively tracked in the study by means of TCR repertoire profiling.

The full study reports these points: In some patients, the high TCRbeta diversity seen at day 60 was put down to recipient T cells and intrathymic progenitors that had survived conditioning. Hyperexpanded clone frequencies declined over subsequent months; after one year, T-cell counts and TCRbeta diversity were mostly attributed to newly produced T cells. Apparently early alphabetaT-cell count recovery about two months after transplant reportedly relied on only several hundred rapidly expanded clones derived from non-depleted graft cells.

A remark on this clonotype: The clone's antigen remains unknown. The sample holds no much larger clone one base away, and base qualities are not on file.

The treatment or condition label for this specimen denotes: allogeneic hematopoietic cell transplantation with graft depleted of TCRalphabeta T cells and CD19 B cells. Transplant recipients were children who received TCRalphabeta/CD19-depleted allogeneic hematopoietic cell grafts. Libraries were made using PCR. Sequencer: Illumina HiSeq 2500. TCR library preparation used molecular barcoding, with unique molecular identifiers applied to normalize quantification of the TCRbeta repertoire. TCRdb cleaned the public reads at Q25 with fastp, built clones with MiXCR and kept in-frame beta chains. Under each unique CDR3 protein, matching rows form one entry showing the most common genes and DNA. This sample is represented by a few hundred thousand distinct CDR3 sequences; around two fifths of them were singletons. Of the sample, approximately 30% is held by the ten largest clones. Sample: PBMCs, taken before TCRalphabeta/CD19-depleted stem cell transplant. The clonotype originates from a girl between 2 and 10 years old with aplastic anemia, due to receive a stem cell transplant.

The CDR3 region: CASSLTAYANTGELFF. In nucleotide form, the sequence is TGTGCCAGCAGCTTGACAGCCTATGCGAACACCGGGGAGCTGTTTTTT. Recombination joined TRBV5-6 with TRBJ2-2; the D gene lacks a confident call. The V end loses 1 base and the J end loses 0 bases, and a stretch of 10 bases separates them. The germline V gene provides CDR1 SGHDT and CDR2 YYEEEE. The CDR3 goes from the cysteine to the phenylalanine over 16 residues. Of all the DNA, just the CDR3 is kept, 48 bases in frame from base 1.